This TCR beta chain stems from a study of blood T cells in healthy people across ages. With a J-beta primer mix and a sample-barcoded 5' primer, a second PCR ran roughly 7 to 11 cycles. TCRdb re-called the 5' RACE reads through MiXCR, storing one row per CDR3 protein. The sample includes around 800,000 distinct CDR3 sequences, 60% to 80% of them seen just once. Donors ranged from roughly 6 to 100 years old and were healthy Caucasians in Russia. Each of the donors had 9 to 10 milliliters of peripheral blood drawn into EDTA-treated Vacutainer tubes. V dropped 8 bases and J dropped 5; count of bases not matched to a gene: 8. The V gene's germline CDR1 is SNHLY and CDR2 FYNNEI. The CDR3 consists of 13 residues.

The genes are TRBV2 and TRBJ2-5; 7 positions agree with TRBD1. Sequencing input: blood. This TCR came from a man younger than 40 in good health. The CDR3 nucleotides are TGTGCCAGCGAGGGGGCGATCGGGGAGACCCAGTACTTC. Amino acid sequence: CASEGAIGETQYF.